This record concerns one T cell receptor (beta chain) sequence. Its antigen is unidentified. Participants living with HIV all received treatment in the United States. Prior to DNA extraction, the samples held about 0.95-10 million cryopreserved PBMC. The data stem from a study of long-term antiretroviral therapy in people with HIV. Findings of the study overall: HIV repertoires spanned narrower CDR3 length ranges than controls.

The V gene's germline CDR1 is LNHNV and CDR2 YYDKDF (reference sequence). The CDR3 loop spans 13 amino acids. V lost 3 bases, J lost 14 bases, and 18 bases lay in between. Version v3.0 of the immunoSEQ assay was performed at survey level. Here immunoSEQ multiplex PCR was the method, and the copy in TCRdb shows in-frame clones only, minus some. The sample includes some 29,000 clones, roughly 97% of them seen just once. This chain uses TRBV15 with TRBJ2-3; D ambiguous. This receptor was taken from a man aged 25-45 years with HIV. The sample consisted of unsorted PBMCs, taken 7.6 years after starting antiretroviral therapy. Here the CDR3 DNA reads TGTGCCACCAGCAGTTCCAGGTCCGTCAGTGGGTATTTT. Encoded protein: CATSSSRSVSGYF.